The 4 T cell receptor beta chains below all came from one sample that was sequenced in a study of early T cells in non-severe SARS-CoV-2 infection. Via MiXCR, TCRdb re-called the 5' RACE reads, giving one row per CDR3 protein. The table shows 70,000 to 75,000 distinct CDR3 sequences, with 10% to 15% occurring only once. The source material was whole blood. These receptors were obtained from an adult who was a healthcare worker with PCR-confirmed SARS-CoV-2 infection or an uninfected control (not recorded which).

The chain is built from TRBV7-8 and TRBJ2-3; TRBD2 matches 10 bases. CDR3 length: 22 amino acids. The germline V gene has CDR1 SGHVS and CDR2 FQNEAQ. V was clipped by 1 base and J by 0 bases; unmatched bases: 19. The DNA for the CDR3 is TGTGCCAGCAGCTTAGACCCCCGCGGGGCAGCGGGAGGGGCATTCAGCACAGATACGCAGTATTTT. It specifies CASSLDPRGAAGGAFSTDTQYF.

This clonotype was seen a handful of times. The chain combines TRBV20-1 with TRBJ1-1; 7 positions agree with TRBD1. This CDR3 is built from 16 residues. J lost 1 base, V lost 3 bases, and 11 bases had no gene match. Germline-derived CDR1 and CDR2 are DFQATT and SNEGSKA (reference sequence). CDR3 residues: CSARPADREENTEAFF. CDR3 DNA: TGCAGTGCTAGGCCCGCCGACAGGGAAGAGAACACTGAAGCTTTCTTT.

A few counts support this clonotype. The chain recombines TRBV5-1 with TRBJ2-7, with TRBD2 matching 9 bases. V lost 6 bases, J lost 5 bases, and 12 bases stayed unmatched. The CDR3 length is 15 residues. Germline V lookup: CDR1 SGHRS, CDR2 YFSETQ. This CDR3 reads CASTIVAGAFNEQYF. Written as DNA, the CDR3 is TGCGCCAGCACCATCGTAGCGGGAGCGTTCAACGAGCAGTACTTC.

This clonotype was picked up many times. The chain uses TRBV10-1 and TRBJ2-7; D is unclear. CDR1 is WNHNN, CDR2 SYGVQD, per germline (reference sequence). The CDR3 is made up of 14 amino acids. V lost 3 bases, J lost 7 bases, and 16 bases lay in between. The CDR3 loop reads CASSESEEGSEQYF. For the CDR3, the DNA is TGCGCCAGCAGTGAATCCGAGGAAGGTAGTGAGCAGTACTTC.